The 15 T cell receptor beta chains given below trace back to one sample, sequenced in a study of T cells after yellow fever vaccination. TCRdb reprocessed the 5' RACE reads via MiXCR and lists one record per CDR3 protein. The table shows about 340,000 distinct CDR3 sequences, with approximately 9% occurring only once. The specimen comprised PBMCs, sampled on the day of the first yellow fever vaccination. The receptors come from a man between 18 and 29 years old who received the YFV17D yellow fever vaccine.

V is TRBV29-1 and J is TRBJ1-1; no firm D call. Germline V gene data show CDR1 as SQVTM and CDR2 as ANQGSEA. The ends were cut back, 4 bases at V and 5 bases at J, with 11 bases in the middle. The CDR3 has 12 amino acids. The CDR3 spells CSVAQRTTEAFF. CDR3 in DNA: TGCAGCGTTGCCCAGCGAACGACTGAAGCTTTCTTT.

The chain carries TRBV5-4 and TRBJ1-2; no reliable D call. The CDR3 is 13 amino acids. Germline V lookup: CDR1 SGHNT, CDR2 YYREEE (reference sequence). Between the trimmed V and J ends, which lost 0 bases and 7 bases, there was a span of 10 bases. The CDR3 DNA reads TGTGCCAGCAGCTTGGATCAAGGTGGTGGCTACACCTTC. Amino acid sequence: CASSLDQGGGYTF. The full variable domain, in which reference TRBV5-4 and TRBJ1-2 provide the parts outside the CDR3, is ETGVTQSPTHLIKTRGQQVTLRCSSQSGHNTVSWYQQALGQGPQFIFQYYREEENGRGNFPPRFSGLQFPNYSSELNVNALELDDSALYLCASSLDQGGGYTFGSGTRLTVV.

This clonotype was found many times. J is TRBJ1-1 and V is TRBV5-1; D is unresolved. CDR1 and CDR2 from the germline V gene are SGHRS and YFSETQ. Trimming took off 4 bases at V and 4 bases at J, with 11 bases between the two ends. This CDR3 is 13 amino acids long. Written as DNA, the CDR3 is TGCGCCAGCAGCGGTGGTGAGGGCACTGAAGCTTTCTTT. Encoded protein: CASSGGEGTEAFF.

This clonotype occurred many times. The CDR3 sequence is CASSLIGGTDTGELFF. CDR3 in DNA: TGTGCCAGCAGCTTAATTGGGGGAACAGACACCGGGGAGCTGTTTTTT. This chain uses TRBV7-3 with TRBJ2-2; either TRBD1 or TRBD2 may fit D (5 bases each). Germline values: CDR1 SGHTA, CDR2 FQGTGA. V was trimmed by 1 base and J by 3 bases, leaving 12 bases between them. The CDR3 contains 16 residues.

The V gene is TRBV3-1, the J gene TRBJ2-5; TRBD1 might be the D (6 bases). The germline CDR1 and CDR2 sequences are LGHDT and YNNKEL (reference sequence). The CDR3 is made up of 20 amino acids. The ends were cut back, 1 base at V and 1 base at J, with 25 bases in the middle. CDR3 sequence: CASSQGPRGERVATQETQYF. CDR3 sequence (DNA): TGTGCCAGCAGCCAAGGACCCAGGGGTGAGAGGGTCGCGACCCAAGAGACCCAGTACTTC.

This chain joins TRBV28 and TRBJ2-3; 10 positions match TRBD2. Unmatched junction bases numbered 8, after V lost 7 bases and J lost 4 bases. Germline V CDR1 and CDR2: MDHEN, SYDVKM. The CDR3 runs 15 residues. The CDR3 DNA reads TGTGCCAGCACCCCAGGGAGCGGGGGGGCAGATACGCAGTATTTT. Its protein product is CASTPGSGGADTQYF.

This clonotype was counted a few times. V and J are TRBV11-2 and TRBJ1-5; D is perhaps TRBD1 (5 bases). Germline CDR1 reads SGHAT; CDR2 reads FQNNGV. Trimming cost V 5 bases and J 0 bases, with 20 bases left between them. The CDR3 is made up of 18 amino acids. CDR3 sequence reads: CASSPGTSPYYSNQPQHF. CDR3 in DNA: TGTGCCAGCAGCCCCGGGACTTCGCCTTACTATAGCAATCAGCCCCAGCATTTT.

This clonotype was counted between two and nine times. The J gene is TRBJ2-5, the V gene TRBV9; 7 nucleotides match TRBD2. The CDR3 has 15 residues. From germline, CDR1 is SGDLS and CDR2 YYNGEE. The J segment lost 5 bases and the V segment lost 3 bases, leaving 10 bases of the junction unmatched. The CDR3 spells CASSATLGGWETQYF. The DNA for the CDR3 is TGTGCCAGCAGCGCCACCTTGGGGGGGTGGGAGACCCAGTACTTC.

This clonotype was counted a few times. The chain couples TRBV20-1 to TRBJ1-4; 11 bases agree with TRBD1. V was clipped by 5 bases and J by 3 bases; unmatched bases: 14. The V gene's germline CDR1 is DFQATT and CDR2 SNEGSKA (reference sequence). The CDR3 spans 18 residues. The CDR3 is CSARVTPGQGAPNEKLFF. CDR3 in DNA: TGCAGTGCTCGGGTTACCCCCGGACAGGGGGCTCCTAATGAAAAACTGTTTTTT.

A few counts support this clonotype. CDR3 in amino acids: CASSVQQGAEQYV. In DNA, the CDR3 is TGCGCCAGCAGCGTACAACAGGGAGCCGAGCAGTACGTC. V is TRBV5-1 and J is TRBJ2-7, with D possibly TRBD1 on 6 matching bases. This CDR3 has 13 amino acids. V lost 4 bases to trimming and J lost 6 bases, with 14 bases between them. Germline CDR1 is SGHRS and CDR2 is YFSETQ.

As concerns this clonotype: The germline gene is not matched at one end of the junction; a read error may be the cause. V gene TRBV20-1 combines with J gene TRBJ2-2; D is uncertain. The CDR3 is 16 amino acids. The germline gives CDR1 DFQATT, CDR2 SNEGSKA (reference sequence). The DNA of the CDR3 is TGCTGTGCTAGAGATCGTCGGCTAGCGAACACCGGGGAGCTGTTTTTT. It yields the protein CCARDRRLANTGELFF.

A few counts support this clonotype. The genes are TRBV2 and TRBJ1-6; weak D call: TRBD1 (6 bases). Per the germline V gene, CDR1 is SNHLY and CDR2 is FYNNEI. The V end lost 2 bases, the J end lost 9 bases, and 8 bases lay between the germline ends. The length of the CDR3 is 13 residues. The CDR3 spells CASSETGISPLHF. CDR3 in DNA: TGTGCCAGCAGTGAAACAGGGATTTCACCCCTCCACTTT.

This clonotype was picked up a small number of times. The V call is TRBV4-3, the J call TRBJ2-3, with D perhaps being TRBD1 or TRBD2 (5 bases each). With 0 bases removed from V and 6 bases from J, the gap between germline ends came to 13 bases. The CDR3 covers 15 residues. Germline V CDR1 and CDR2: LGHNA, YSLEER. CDR3 residues: CASSQDGAAGDTQYF. The DNA for the CDR3 is TGCGCCAGCAGCCAAGATGGGGCGGCGGGTGATACGCAGTATTTT.

This clonotype appeared many times. The chain joins TRBV6-2 or TRBV6-3 to TRBJ1-3; TRBD1 aligns across 9 bases. The CDR3 contains 21 residues. The germline gives CDR1 MNHEY, CDR2 SVGEGT. J was trimmed by 0 bases and V by 6 bases; bases with no gene match: 21. The CDR3 here is CASRPDKGDREILLSGNTIYF. DNA for the CDR3: TGTGCCAGCAGACCCGACAAGGGGGACAGGGAGATTTTACTCTCTGGAAACACCATATATTTT.

This clonotype was counted at least ten times. This chain uses TRBV29-1 with TRBJ2-7; D ambiguous. Germline V gene lookup returns CDR1 SQVTM and CDR2 ANQGSEA. Trimming removed 0 bases from V and 4 bases from J, with 10 bases in between. This CDR3 has 13 amino acids. CDR3 protein: CSVEDSERYEQYF. CDR3 DNA sequence: TGCAGCGTTGAAGATTCTGAGAGGTACGAGCAGTACTTC.